This T cell receptor (beta chain) derives from a study of human T cells and chemical hapten exposure. The CDR3 has 15 residues. V lost 4 bases and J lost 4, with 15 bases in between. Germline V lookup: CDR1 LGHDT, CDR2 YNNKEL (reference sequence). Blood, whole and unfractionated, served as the source for total RNA extraction. How the authors handled the data: Samples contained a median of approximately 100,000 TCRs, with a range of 23,224 to 690,600. TCRdb recomputed calls from the 5' RACE reads with MiXCR, one row per CDR3 protein. The V and J calls come from TCRdb's annotation, not from the publication. The sample contains about 140,000 distinct CDR3 sequences, roughly 4% of which appear only once. This clonotype has at least ten counts.

The clonotype was recovered from a female donor in good health. The chain recombines TRBV3-1 with TRBJ2-3, with D perhaps TRBD1 or TRBD2 (5 bases each). The CDR3 protein is CASSPRDGRADTQYF. The CDR3 nucleotides read TGTGCCAGCAGCCCCCGGGACGGACGGGCAGATACGCAGTATTTT.